One and the same sample provided the 29 T cell receptor beta chains below, sequenced in a study of blood T cells in healthy people across ages. Primers used in a second PCR of about 6 to 12 cycles were a sample-barcoded 5' primer and a J-beta primer mix. In TCRdb, the 5' RACE reads were re-called with MiXCR into one record per CDR3 protein. This table has 800,000 to 950,000 distinct CDR3 sequences, about 34% appearing once. Source material: blood. The receptors shown here come from a young man in good health.

The sample holds many counts of this clonotype. This sequence joins TRBV6-6 and TRBJ1-1, with D hard to call. This CDR3 has 13 amino acids. V lost 4 bases and J lost 11, with 17 bases in between. Germline V gene lookup returns CDR1 MNHNY and CDR2 SVGAGI (reference sequence). The CDR3 sequence is CASSSPEGPDAFF. The CDR3 bases are TGTGCCAGCAGTTCCCCAGAGGGTCCCGACGCTTTCTTT.

The chain recombines TRBV20-1 with TRBJ1-6; weak D call: TRBD1 (5 bases). Germline loops: CDR1 DFQATT, CDR2 SNEGSKA (reference sequence). The CDR3 covers 14 residues. With 5 bases removed from V and 6 bases from J, the gap between germline ends came to 14 bases. CDR3 in amino acids: CSARSGRANSPLHF. The CDR3 DNA sequence: TGCAGTGCTCGCAGTGGCAGGGCTAATTCACCCCTCCACTTT.

V is TRBV7-2 and J is TRBJ1-4; D is possibly TRBD1 (6 bases). The germline gives CDR1 SGHTA, CDR2 FQGNSA. The CDR3 is 15 residues long. V gave up 2 bases and J gave up 8 bases, with 15 bases separating them. The CDR3 DNA reads TGTGCCAGCAGCTTAAGGGCAGGGGTGCAGGAAAAACTGTTTTTT. It encodes CASSLRAGVQEKLFF.

At least ten counts were recorded for this clonotype. The chain employs TRBV9 and TRBJ2-1; unclear D gene. The germline CDR1 and CDR2 sequences are SGDLS and YYNGEE. V was clipped by 0 bases and J by 3 bases, with 4 bases between them. The CDR3 spans 13 residues. The CDR3 region has the DNA TGTGCCAGCAGCGTAGCCGGCTACAATGAGCAGTTCTTC. Translating gives CASSVAGYNEQFF.

As for this clonotype: A read error may account for a junction end that differs from germline. V is TRBV5-6 and J is TRBJ2-3; possibly TRBD2 for D (5 bases). CDR3 length equals 15 residues. Germline CDR1 SGHDT, CDR2 YYEEEE. CDR3 DNA sequence: TGTGCCGGCAGTTTTGAAGGGAGCGTCACAGATACGCAGTATTTT. Protein sequence: CAGSFEGSVTDTQYF.

The rearrangement links TRBV6-5 to TRBJ2-1; TRBD1 matches 9 bases. The CDR3 is 15 amino acids. CDR1 MNHEY and CDR2 SVGAGI come from the germline V gene. The CDR3 here is CVSSYQAGTGNEQFF. The CDR3 DNA follows: TGTGTCAGTAGTTATCAGGCCGGGACAGGGAATGAGCAGTTCTTC.

This chain's CDR3 is CAISRDNWDEQYF. In DNA, the CDR3 is TGTGCCATCAGCAGGGACAACTGGGACGAGCAGTACTTC. J is TRBJ2-7 and V is TRBV10-3, with D possibly matching TRBD1 (6 bases). The CDR3 is 13 residues long. CDR1 is ENHRY and CDR2 is SYGVKD in the germline V gene. Trimming shortened V by 6 bases and J by 5 bases, and 14 bases separated the two germline ends.

This clonotype was detected ten times or more. This chain joins TRBV20-1 and TRBJ2-1; 7 positions match TRBD1. The CDR3 runs to 16 residues. With 0 bases clipped from V and 3 bases from J, the junction kept 8 bases outside the gene matches. The germline V gene has CDR1 DFQATT and CDR2 SNEGSKA (reference sequence). Written as DNA, the CDR3 is TGCAGTGCTAGAGAGTTAGGCAGGGGGATCTACAATGAGCAGTTCTTC. This sequence encodes CSARELGRGIYNEQFF.

This clonotype was observed a few times. The chain carries TRBV29-1 and TRBJ1-2, with unresolved D. Trimming left V 0 bases short and J 10 bases short, with 21 bases between. CDR3 length: 15 residues. Per the germline V gene, CDR1 is SQVTM and CDR2 is ANQGSEA. The CDR3 reads CSVEEVRSWANTYTF. The CDR3, as DNA: TGCAGCGTTGAAGAAGTTAGGTCCTGGGCCAACACCTACACCTTC.

The rearrangement links TRBV12-3 or TRBV12-4 to TRBJ2-3; D may be TRBD1 (7 bases). V was cut by 6 bases and J by 2 bases, with 15 bases left in between. This CDR3 is 15 amino acids long. CDR3 in DNA: TGTGCCAGCAGATACGACAGGGACTTCACAGATACGCAGTATTTT. Encoded protein: CASRYDRDFTDTQYF.

This clonotype was found many times. The J gene is TRBJ2-7, the V gene TRBV12-3 or TRBV12-4; possibly TRBD1 for D (5 bases). Deletions cut 1 base from V and 5 bases from J, with 12 bases between. CDR3 length: 14 amino acids. CDR3 bases: TGTGCCAGCAGTTTAGTAGGCAGGGCCAACGAGCAGTACTTC. Translated, it gives CASSLVGRANEQYF.

This chain connects TRBV18 to TRBJ1-4, with TRBD1 matching over 7 bases. This CDR3 comprises 18 residues. Trimming cost V 6 bases and J 0 bases; bases outside gene matches: 13. Germline loops: CDR1 KGHSH, CDR2 LQKENI. The CDR3 nucleotides are TGTGCCAGCTCCCCGCTACCGGGACAGATCGCAACTAATGAAAAACTGTTTTTT. Protein sequence: CASSPLPGQIATNEKLFF.

This clonotype was seen many times. V and J are TRBV10-3 and TRBJ2-5; no clear D. V was clipped by 4 bases and J by 1 base, with 7 bases between them. This CDR3 has 13 residues. Germline CDR1 and CDR2: ENHRY and SYGVKD. CDR3 DNA sequence: TGTGCCATCAGTGCGTCGGTCCAAGAGACCCAGTACTTC. Residues: CAISASVQETQYF.

This clonotype was observed a handful of times. The chain employs TRBV20-1 and TRBJ1-2, with D tentatively TRBD1 (6 bases). Germline loops: CDR1 DFQATT, CDR2 SNEGSKA (reference sequence). Trimming removed 1 base from V and 0 bases from J, with 9 bases in between. The CDR3 totals 14 residues. The CDR3 is CSARGQATNYGYTF. CDR3 nucleotides: TGCAGTGCTAGAGGACAGGCGACTAACTATGGCTACACCTTC.

The rearrangement joins TRBV20-1 to TRBJ2-5; the D is unclear. The CDR3 has 12 residues. The germline V and J ends were trimmed by 1 base and 4 bases, with 7 bases remaining between them. Germline V CDR1 and CDR2: DFQATT, SNEGSKA (reference sequence). CDR3 nucleotide sequence: TGCAGTGCTAGAGGGATATTAGAGACCCAGTACTTC. Translation: CSARGILETQYF.

There are many counts of this clonotype. The V gene is TRBV6-2 or TRBV6-3, the J gene TRBJ1-2; D remains unclear. CDR1 is MNHEY and CDR2 is SVGEGT in the germline V gene. V was trimmed by 6 bases and J by 4 bases, leaving 18 bases between them. This CDR3 is 15 amino acids long. This chain's CDR3 is CASSFPGSGSYGYTF. The CDR3, as DNA: TGTGCCAGCAGCTTCCCGGGGAGTGGCAGCTATGGCTACACCTTC.

The rearrangement joins TRBV27 to TRBJ2-1; 9 nucleotides agree with TRBD2. This CDR3 contains 16 residues. Looked up from germline, CDR1 is MNHEY and CDR2 is SMNVEV (reference sequence). The junction had 15 bases not matched to a gene; V was cut back by 5 bases and J by 10 bases. CDR3 coding DNA: TGTGCCAGCAGTCACCGCGGGGGGGCCGATGTATTAGAGCAGTTCTTC. This encodes CASSHRGGADVLEQFF.

The genes are TRBV10-3 and TRBJ1-1; no firm D call. CDR3 length: 13 amino acids. Between the trimmed V and J ends, which lost 4 bases and 2 bases, there was a span of 8 bases. The V gene's germline CDR1 is ENHRY and CDR2 SYGVKD. The CDR3 reads CAISGAGNTEAFF. CDR3 nucleotides: TGTGCCATCAGTGGCGCAGGAAACACTGAAGCTTTCTTT.

The J gene is TRBJ2-2, the V gene TRBV6-2 or TRBV6-3, with TRBD2 identical over 10 bases. V shed 6 bases, J shed 2 bases, and the junction held 9 bases outside the gene matches. This CDR3 is 17 amino acids long. CDR1 MNHEY and CDR2 SVGEGT come from the germline V gene. The CDR3 DNA follows: TGTGCCAGCAGCCGCCGACTAGCGGGCCTTAACACCGGGGAGCTGTTTTTT. This codes for CASSRRLAGLNTGELFF.

This clonotype was observed a few times. The chain links TRBV5-6 to TRBJ2-1; no definite D call. The CDR3 sequence is 13 residues long. Germline V gene data show CDR1 as SGHDT and CDR2 as YYEEEE. With 2 bases removed from V and 8 bases from J, the gap between germline ends came to 11 bases. CDR3 DNA sequence: TGTGCCAGCAGCTTCGGTGCACGGGATGAGCAGTTCTTC. It specifies CASSFGARDEQFF.

Only one count was recorded for this clonotype. The chain employs TRBV10-3 and TRBJ2-5; D is unclear. The germline V and J ends were trimmed by 10 bases and 2 bases, with 20 bases remaining between them. Germline values: CDR1 ENHRY, CDR2 SYGVKD. There are 15 residues in the CDR3. In nucleotides, the CDR3 is TGTGCCAGTGCGCGGCTAATGGAGAGGCAAGAGACCCAGTACTTC. It translates to CASARLMERQETQYF.

The CDR3 region is CSAKRTWGWETQYF. The CDR3 DNA is TGCAGTGCCAAACGTACCTGGGGTTGGGAGACCCAGTACTTC. This rearrangement joins TRBV20-1 to TRBJ2-5; no reliable D call. CDR3 length: 14 residues. V lost 6 bases and J 5 bases, leaving 19 bases between the germline ends. Germline values: CDR1 DFQATT, CDR2 SNEGSKA (reference sequence).

This clonotype was seen more than once but under ten times. The chain joins TRBV7-8 to TRBJ1-1; 7 nucleotides match TRBD1. This CDR3 is built from 13 residues. Per the germline V gene, CDR1 is SGHVS and CDR2 is FQNEAQ. V trimming: 5 bases; J trimming: 6 bases; junction bases outside the gene matches: 6. The CDR3 reads CASSLIQGPEAFF. DNA of the CDR3: TGTGCCAGCAGCCTGATACAGGGGCCTGAAGCTTTCTTT.

The sample holds many counts of this clonotype. The rearrangement links TRBV4-3 to TRBJ2-3, with 9 positions matching TRBD1. V lost 5 bases to trimming and J lost 0 bases; unmatched junction nucleotides: 9. From germline, CDR1 is LGHNA and CDR2 YSLEER. This CDR3 is built from 17 residues. In DNA form, the CDR3 reads TGCGCCAGCAGCGCGTATACCGGGACAGGGAGCACAGATACGCAGTATTTT. This sequence encodes CASSAYTGTGSTDTQYF.

CDR3 in amino acids: CASSPGGANNEQYF. The CDR3 nucleotides read TGTGCCAGCAGCCCTGGCGGTGCCAATAATGAGCAGTACTTC. The chain carries TRBV11-2 and TRBJ2-4; D is undetermined. Germline V gene lookup returns CDR1 SGHAT and CDR2 FQNNGV. With 5 bases removed from V and 13 bases from J, the gap between germline ends came to 21 bases. This CDR3 has 14 amino acids.

This clonotype was counted between two and nine times. The rearrangement uses TRBV2 and TRBJ1-4; a weak D match, TRBD1 (5 bases). In germline, CDR1 is SNHLY, CDR2 FYNNEI. The V end lost 7 bases, the J end lost 3 bases, and 6 bases lay between the germline ends. This CDR3 comprises 12 residues. CDR3 coding DNA: TGTGCCAGCATAGGGGCTAATGAAAAACTGTTTTTT. It specifies CASIGANEKLFF.

This clonotype was seen only a few times. The genes are TRBV5-4 and TRBJ1-2, with 10 bases fitting TRBD1. Trimming at V came to 4 bases and at J to 7 bases, leaving 10 bases not matched to a gene. Germline CDR1 is SGHNT and CDR2 is YYREEE (reference sequence). CDR3 length equals 15 residues. CDR3 in amino acids: CASSAQDRGQGGYTF. Here the CDR3 DNA reads TGTGCCAGCAGCGCGCAAGACAGGGGGCAAGGTGGCTACACCTTC.

This CDR3 is CASSQETGRNYGYTF. DNA for the CDR3: TGCGCCAGCAGCCAAGAAACGGGACGAAACTATGGCTACACCTTC. The chain couples TRBV4-3 to TRBJ1-2; TRBD1 is a possible D gene (5 bases). Germline assignment: CDR1 LGHNA and CDR2 YSLEER. The ends were cut back, 0 bases at V and 2 bases at J, with 10 bases in the middle. This CDR3 has 15 amino acids.

This clonotype was seen ten or more times. This rearrangement joins TRBV12-3 or TRBV12-4 to TRBJ2-7; 12 bases are a match to TRBD1. With V trimmed by 5 bases and J by 6 bases, 11 bases remained unmatched. The CDR3 length is 16 residues. Here the CDR3 DNA reads TGTGCCAGCAGTCAAAATCCGGGACAGGGGGCTGGCGAGCAGTACTTC. It yields the protein CASSQNPGQGAGEQYF.